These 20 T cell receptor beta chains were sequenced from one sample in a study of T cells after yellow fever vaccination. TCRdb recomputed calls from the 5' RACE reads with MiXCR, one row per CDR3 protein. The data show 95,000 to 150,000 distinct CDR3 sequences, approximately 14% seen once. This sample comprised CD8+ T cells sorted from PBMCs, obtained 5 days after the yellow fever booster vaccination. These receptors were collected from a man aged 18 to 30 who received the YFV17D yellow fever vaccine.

The CDR3 DNA reads as TGTGCCAGCAGTCAGACTGTAGATAATTCACCCCTCCACTTT. This encodes CASSQTVDNSPLHF. The chain links TRBV7-9 to TRBJ1-6; no definite D call. The CDR3 consists of 14 residues. Trimming took off 6 bases at V and 5 bases at J, with 11 bases between the two ends. Germline CDR1 is SEHNR and CDR2 is FQNEAQ (reference sequence).

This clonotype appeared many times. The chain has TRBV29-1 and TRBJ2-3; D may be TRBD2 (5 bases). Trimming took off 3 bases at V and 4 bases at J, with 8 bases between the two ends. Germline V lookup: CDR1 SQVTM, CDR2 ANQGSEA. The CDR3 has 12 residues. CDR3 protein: CSVDEGADTQYF. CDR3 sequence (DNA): TGCAGCGTTGACGAGGGCGCAGATACGCAGTATTTT.

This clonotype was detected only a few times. CDR3: CASSWGDTSAQYF. The CDR3 bases are TGTGCCAGCAGTTGGGGGGACACCTCGGCGCAGTACTTC. The genes are TRBV25-1 and TRBJ2-7; possibly TRBD1 or TRBD2 for D (6 bases each). CDR3 length: 13 residues. The ends were cut back, 5 bases at V and 9 bases at J, with 17 bases in the middle. Germline values: CDR1 MGHDK, CDR2 SYGVNS.

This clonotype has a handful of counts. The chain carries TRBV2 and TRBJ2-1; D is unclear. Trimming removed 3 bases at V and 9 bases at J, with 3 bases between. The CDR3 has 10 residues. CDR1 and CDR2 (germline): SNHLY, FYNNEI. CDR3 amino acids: CASSDLEQFF. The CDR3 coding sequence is TGTGCCAGCAGTGACCTTGAGCAGTTCTTC.

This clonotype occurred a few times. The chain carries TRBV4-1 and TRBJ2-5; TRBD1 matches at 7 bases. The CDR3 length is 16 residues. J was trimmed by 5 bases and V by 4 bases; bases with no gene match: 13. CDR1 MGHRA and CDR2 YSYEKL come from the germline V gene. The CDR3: CASSPGQRMGEETQYF. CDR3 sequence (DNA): TGCGCCAGCAGCCCGGGACAGAGGATGGGAGAGGAGACCCAGTACTTC.

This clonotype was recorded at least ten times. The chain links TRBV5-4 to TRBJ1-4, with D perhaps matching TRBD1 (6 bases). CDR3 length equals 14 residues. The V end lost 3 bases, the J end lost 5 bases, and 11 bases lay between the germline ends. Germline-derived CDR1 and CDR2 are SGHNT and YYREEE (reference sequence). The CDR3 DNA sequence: TGTGCCAGCAGCTATGGACAGCTGAATGAAAAACTGTTTTTT. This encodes CASSYGQLNEKLFF.

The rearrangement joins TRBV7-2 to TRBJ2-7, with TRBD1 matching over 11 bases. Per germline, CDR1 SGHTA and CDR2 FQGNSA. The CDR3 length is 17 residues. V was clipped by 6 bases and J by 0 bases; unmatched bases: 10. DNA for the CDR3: TGTGCCAGCAGTCCCGGGACAGGGGGTCTCGTCTCCTACGAGCAGTACTTC. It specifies CASSPGTGGLVSYEQYF.

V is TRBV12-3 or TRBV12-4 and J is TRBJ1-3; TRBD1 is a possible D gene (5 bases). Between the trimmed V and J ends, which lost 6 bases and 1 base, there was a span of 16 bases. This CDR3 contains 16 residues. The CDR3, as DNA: TGTGCCAGCAGCTTGAGTCTGCAGGGTTCTGGAAACACCATATATTTT. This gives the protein CASSLSLQGSGNTIYF.

CDR3 in DNA: TGCGCCAGCAGCCAAGGGGTCAGCCCCAATGAGCAGTTCTTC. Protein: CASSQGVSPNEQFF. The V gene is TRBV4-3, the J gene TRBJ2-1; D not resolved. The CDR3 is 14 amino acids. Per the germline V gene, CDR1 is LGHNA and CDR2 is YSLEER. V lost 1 base, J lost 6 bases, and 10 bases lay in between.

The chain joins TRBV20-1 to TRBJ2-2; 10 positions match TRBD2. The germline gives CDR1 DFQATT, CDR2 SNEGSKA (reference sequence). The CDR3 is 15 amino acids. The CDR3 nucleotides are TGCAGCGCCCCTCCAGCGGGGGGGCACACCGGGGAGCTGTTTTTT. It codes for CSAPPAGGHTGELFF.

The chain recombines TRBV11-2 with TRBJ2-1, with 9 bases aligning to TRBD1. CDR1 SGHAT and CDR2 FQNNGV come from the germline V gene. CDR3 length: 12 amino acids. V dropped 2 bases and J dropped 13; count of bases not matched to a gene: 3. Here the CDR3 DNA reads TGTGCCAGCAGCTTAAACAGGGGGCTTCAGTTCTTC. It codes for CASSLNRGLQFF.

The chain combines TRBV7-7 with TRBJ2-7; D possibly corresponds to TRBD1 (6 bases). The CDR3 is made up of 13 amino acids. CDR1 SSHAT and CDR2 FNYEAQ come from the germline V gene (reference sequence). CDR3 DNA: TGTGCTAGCAGCATTACAGGGTTTTACGAGCAGTACGTC. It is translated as CASSITGFYEQYV.

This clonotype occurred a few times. The CDR3 is CASSLGGWTRTPYEQYF. The CDR3 coding sequence is TGTGCCAGCAGCTTAGGCGGCTGGACTAGAACCCCCTACGAGCAGTACTTC. The V gene is TRBV11-2, the J gene TRBJ2-7; 7 nucleotides agree with TRBD2. The CDR3 length is 17 residues. Per germline, CDR1 SGHAT and CDR2 FQNNGV. V lost 1 base, J lost 2 bases, and 11 bases stayed unmatched.

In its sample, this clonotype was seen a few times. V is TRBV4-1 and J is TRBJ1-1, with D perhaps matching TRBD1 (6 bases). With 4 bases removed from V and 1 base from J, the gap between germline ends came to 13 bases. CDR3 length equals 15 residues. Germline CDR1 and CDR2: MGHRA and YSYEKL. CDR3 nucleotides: TGCGCCAGCAGCCGACTACAGGGTGAGAACACTGAAGCTTTCTTT. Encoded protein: CASSRLQGENTEAFF.

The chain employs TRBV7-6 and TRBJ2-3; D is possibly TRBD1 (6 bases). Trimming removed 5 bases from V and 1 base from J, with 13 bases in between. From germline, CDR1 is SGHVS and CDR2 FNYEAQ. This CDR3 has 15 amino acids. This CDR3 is CASSPHRAGTDTQYF. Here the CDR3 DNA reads TGTGCCAGCAGCCCACACAGGGCTGGCACAGATACGCAGTATTTT.

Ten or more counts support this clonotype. CDR3 DNA sequence: TGTGCCAGCAGTTTATCGGGCGGGAGCACAGATACGCAGTATTTT. Translating gives CASSLSGGSTDTQYF. This chain uses TRBV28 with TRBJ2-3, with D maybe TRBD2 (5 bases). The CDR3 covers 15 residues. The V and J ends lost 1 base and 0 bases respectively, with 8 bases between them. CDR1 and CDR2 (germline): MDHEN, SYDVKM.

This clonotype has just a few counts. The CDR3 DNA sequence: TGTGCCAGCAGCTTAGCGCGGGCAGGGGGCGCGAACACTGAAGCTTTCTTT. Amino acid sequence: CASSLARAGGANTEAFF. The V and J genes are TRBV7-8 and TRBJ1-1; 8 positions agree with TRBD1. The CDR3 has 17 residues. The junction had 7 bases not matched to a gene; V was cut back by 0 bases and J by 1 base. The germline V gene has CDR1 SGHVS and CDR2 FQNEAQ.

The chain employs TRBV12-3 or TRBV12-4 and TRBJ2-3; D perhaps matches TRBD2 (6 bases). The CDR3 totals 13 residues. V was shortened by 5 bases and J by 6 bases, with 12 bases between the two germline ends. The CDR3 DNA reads TGTGCCAGCAGTAAGACACGGGGGGATACGCAGTATTTT. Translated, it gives CASSKTRGDTQYF.

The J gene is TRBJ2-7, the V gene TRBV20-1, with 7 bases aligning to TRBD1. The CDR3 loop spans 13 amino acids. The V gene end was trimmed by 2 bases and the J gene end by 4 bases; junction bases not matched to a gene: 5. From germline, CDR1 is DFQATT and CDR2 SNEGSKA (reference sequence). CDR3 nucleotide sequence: TGCAGTGCTAGACGCAGACAGGGATACGAGCAGTACTTC. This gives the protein CSARRRQGYEQYF.

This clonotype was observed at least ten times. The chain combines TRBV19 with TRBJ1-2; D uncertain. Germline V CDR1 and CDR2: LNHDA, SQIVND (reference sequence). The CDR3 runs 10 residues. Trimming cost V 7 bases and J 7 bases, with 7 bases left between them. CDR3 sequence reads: CASKGGGYTF. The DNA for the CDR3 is TGTGCCAGTAAGGGAGGTGGCTACACCTTC.